The next 26 T cell receptor beta chains were all read from a single sample in a study of T cells in Graves' hyperthyroidism and ophthalmopathy. From RNA transcripts, TCR beta CDR3 regions were amplified. The study used the HTBI primer set for a first-round RT-PCR of the TCR CDR3. Each CDR3 protein gets one entry after TCRdb re-called the multiplex PCR reads with MiXCR. This sample carries about 320,000 distinct CDR3 sequences, over 15% of them seen once, and the ten largest clones take around 35%. Sequenced: blood. The receptors come from a man under 40 with Graves' hyperthyroidism.

J is TRBJ2-7 and V is TRBV20-1; the match to TRBD1 covers 9 bases. The V gene end was trimmed by 0 bases and the J gene end by 2 bases; junction bases not matched to a gene: 2. The CDR3 consists of 14 residues. CDR1 and CDR2 (germline): DFQATT, SNEGSKA (reference sequence). The CDR3 is CSARENRGPYEQYF. Written as DNA, the CDR3 is TGCAGTGCTAGAGAGAACAGGGGGCCCTACGAGCAGTACTTC.

About this clonotype: Possible read error: a much larger clone is one base away. J is TRBJ2-1 and V is TRBV29-1; 7 nucleotides match TRBD1. The V segment lost 8 bases and the J segment 0 bases; nucleotides outside the gene matches: 16. The length of the CDR3 is 17 residues. Germline V gives CDR1 SQVTM, CDR2 ANQGSEA. The CDR3 reads CSIPEPQTGSSYNEQFF. The CDR3 coding sequence is TGCAGCATACCTGAACCACAGACAGGGAGCTCCTACAATGAGCAGTTCTTC.

In its sample, this clonotype was seen a few times. The V and J genes are TRBV7-8 and TRBJ2-2; no firm D call. Trimming removed 6 bases at V and 6 bases at J, with 14 bases between. Germline lookup yields CDR1 SGHVS and CDR2 FQNEAQ. The CDR3 runs 14 residues. The CDR3 reads CASRKDAAAGELFF. CDR3 sequence (DNA): TGTGCCAGCAGAAAGGACGCGGCCGCCGGGGAGCTGTTTTTT.

This clonotype was recorded at least ten times. The CDR3 coding sequence is TGTGCCAGCAGCTCAGGACAGGGGGGACTCACCCTCCACTTT. This sequence encodes CASSSGQGGLTLHF. V gene TRBV3-1 combines with J gene TRBJ1-6, with 10 nucleotides matching TRBD1. V shed 5 bases and J 14 bases; nucleotides not matched to a gene: 9. Germline CDR1 is LGHDT and CDR2 is YNNKEL (reference sequence). This CDR3 has 14 amino acids.

The chain links TRBV29-1 to TRBJ2-6; D possibly corresponds to TRBD1 (5 bases). Germline V lookup: CDR1 SQVTM, CDR2 ANQGSEA. CDR3 length equals 14 residues. V lost 5 bases and J lost 0, with 8 bases in between. This CDR3 reads CSVHQGSGANVLTF. CDR3 sequence (DNA): TGCAGCGTTCACCAGGGCTCTGGGGCCAACGTCCTGACTTTC.

The sample holds a few counts of this clonotype. V usage is TRBV19 and J usage is TRBJ2-3; tentatively, D is TRBD1 or TRBD2 (6 bases each). This CDR3 is built from 14 residues. Germline CDR1 LNHDA, CDR2 SQIVND (reference sequence). The V end lost 4 bases, the J end lost 4 bases, and 12 bases lay between the germline ends. The CDR3 region is CASSKGEVPDTQYF. CDR3 DNA: TGTGCCAGTAGTAAGGGGGAGGTCCCAGATACGCAGTATTTT.

This clonotype was found many times. The gene calls are TRBV3-1 and TRBJ1-1; 7 bases align to TRBD1. This CDR3 contains 16 residues. Germline V lookup: CDR1 LGHDT, CDR2 YNNKEL (reference sequence). V shed 0 bases, J shed 4 bases, and the junction held 8 bases outside the gene matches. The CDR3 spells CASSQDYGSGGTEAFF. Here the CDR3 DNA reads TGTGCCAGCAGCCAAGATTACGGGTCAGGGGGCACTGAAGCTTTCTTT.

The V call is TRBV7-3, the J call TRBJ2-1, with a tentative D call TRBD2 (5 bases). V was clipped by 2 bases and J by 1 base, with 9 bases between them. CDR3 length equals 15 residues. Germline V lookup: CDR1 SGHTA, CDR2 FQGTGA. CDR3 residues: CASSLGPGSYNEQFF. The CDR3 DNA reads as TGTGCCAGCAGCTTAGGGCCGGGATCCTACAATGAGCAGTTCTTC.

The V and J genes are TRBV5-1 and TRBJ1-1, with unresolved D. The V end lost 3 bases, the J end lost 1 base, and 7 bases lay between the germline ends. Germline V gives CDR1 SGHRS, CDR2 YFSETQ. The CDR3 contains 13 residues. Here the CDR3 DNA reads TGCGCCAGCAGCTCCTGGGGGAACACTGAAGCTTTCTTT. Translated, it gives CASSSWGNTEAFF.

In its sample, this clonotype was seen a few times. V gene TRBV7-6 combines with J gene TRBJ2-7; D gene ambiguous. CDR1 and CDR2 from the germline V gene are SGHVS and FNYEAQ. CDR3 length: 13 amino acids. Trimming shortened V by 5 bases and J by 6 bases, and 14 bases separated the two germline ends. CDR3 nucleotide sequence: TGTGCCAGCAGCCCCTCCGGACGTAGCGAGCAGTACTTC. Protein: CASSPSGRSEQYF.

Written as DNA, the CDR3 is TGTGCCAGCACATTAGCGGGAGGTTCCGGGGAGCTGTTTTTT. This sequence encodes CASTLAGGSGELFF. This chain uses TRBV7-2 with TRBJ2-2; 10 nucleotides agree with TRBD2. This CDR3 is 14 amino acids long. Germline CDR1 SGHTA, CDR2 FQGNSA. V lost 7 bases and J lost 6; bases outside the gene matches: 5.

This clonotype was observed many times. The chain recombines TRBV5-1 with TRBJ2-2; 9 nucleotides agree with TRBD1. The germline gives CDR1 SGHRS, CDR2 YFSETQ. The J segment lost 13 bases and the V segment lost 0 bases, leaving 7 bases of the junction unmatched. The CDR3 runs to 14 residues. CDR3 loop: CASSLDRGPGGLFF. The CDR3 DNA is TGCGCCAGCAGCTTGGACAGGGGGCCCGGAGGGCTGTTTTTT.

This clonotype was counted a few times. J is TRBJ1-6 and V is TRBV5-1; D not certain. CDR1 and CDR2 (germline): SGHRS, YFSETQ. The CDR3 has 15 amino acids. Trimming removed 5 bases at V and 6 bases at J, with 15 bases between. The CDR3 bases are TGCGCCAGCAGACCTGACCTAGTCTCTAATTCACCCCTCCACTTT. It yields the protein CASRPDLVSNSPLHF.

This clonotype was seen many times. V gene TRBV28 combines with J gene TRBJ2-3; D possibly corresponds to TRBD1 (6 bases). Trimming removed 3 bases from V and 3 bases from J, with 13 bases in between. Germline V gene lookup returns CDR1 MDHEN and CDR2 SYDVKM. The CDR3 sequence is 15 residues long. The CDR3 nucleotides read TGTGCCAGCAGTTTGGGCATCCAGGGGACAGATACGCAGTATTTT. Protein product: CASSLGIQGTDTQYF.

This chain connects TRBV30 to TRBJ2-1, with 12 positions matching TRBD1. CDR1 is GTSNPN, CDR2 SVGIG, per germline (reference sequence). The J segment lost 5 bases and the V segment lost 5 bases, leaving 4 bases of the junction unmatched. The CDR3 totals 14 residues. CDR3 sequence: CAWGRDRGHNEQFF. The CDR3 bases are TGTGCCTGGGGCCGGGACAGGGGGCACAATGAGCAGTTCTTC.

This clonotype came up many times. The chain employs TRBV2 and TRBJ1-1; D perhaps matches TRBD1 (6 bases). This CDR3 spans 12 amino acids. Between the trimmed V and J ends, which lost 4 bases and 8 bases, there was a span of 11 bases. Germline values: CDR1 SNHLY, CDR2 FYNNEI. As DNA, the CDR3 is TGTGCCAGCAGTGTGGAGGGGGAAGAAGCTTTCTTT. Protein product: CASSVEGEEAFF.

This clonotype has a handful of counts. V is TRBV15 and J is TRBJ2-2; D gene uncertain. Germline V lookup: CDR1 LNHNV, CDR2 YYDKDF (reference sequence). V was cut by 0 bases and J by 1 base, with 6 bases left in between. The CDR3 runs 15 residues. The CDR3: CATSRERKNTGELFF. CDR3 in DNA: TGTGCCACCAGCAGAGAAAGGAAGAACACCGGGGAGCTGTTTTTT.

The chain has TRBV20-1 and TRBJ2-7; D ambiguous. Per the germline V gene, CDR1 is DFQATT and CDR2 is SNEGSKA (reference sequence). Trimming left V 3 bases short and J 2 bases short, with 8 bases between. This CDR3 spans 12 amino acids. Here the CDR3 DNA reads TGCAGTGCTAGGCTAGGAGCCTACGAGCAGTACTTC. Its translation: CSARLGAYEQYF.

In this sample, this clonotype turned up many times. The V call is TRBV6-5, the J call TRBJ2-5; D is uncertain. Germline CDR1 is MNHEY and CDR2 is SVGAGI. Trimming took 0 bases from V and 3 from J, leaving 8 bases between them. This CDR3 contains 14 residues. The CDR3 bases are TGTGCCAGCAGTTACTCGTACAGAGAAGAGACCCAGTACTTC. Its protein is CASSYSYREETQYF.

This clonotype was observed at least ten times. The CDR3 DNA is TGTGCCAGCCCCCCTCCCGAGCTGCGGGGCAATCAGCCCCAGCATTTT. This sequence encodes CASPPPELRGNQPQHF. The chain links TRBV27 to TRBJ1-5; D not resolved. CDR1 and CDR2 (germline): MNHEY, SMNVEV (reference sequence). This CDR3 region has 16 residues. V lost 8 bases and J 2 bases, leaving 19 bases between the germline ends.

Notes on this clonotype: Since a much larger clone is just one base distant, this may be a read error. The V and J genes are TRBV18 and TRBJ2-7; no clear D gene. Germline lookup yields CDR1 KGHSH and CDR2 LQKENI. The CDR3 extends over 12 amino acids. The CDR3 bases are TGTGCCGGCTCACCATACGCCTACGAGCAGTACTTC. As protein: CAGSPYAYEQYF.

In its sample, this clonotype was seen many times. The CDR3 sequence is CASSESSRLAGSGTQYF. The CDR3 DNA is TGCGCCAGCAGTGAGTCTTCCCGACTAGCGGGGTCGGGGACCCAGTACTTC. The chain joins TRBV10-2 to TRBJ2-5; 11 positions agree with TRBD2. The V gene end was trimmed by 0 bases and the J gene end by 7 bases; junction bases not matched to a gene: 10. From germline, CDR1 is WSHSY and CDR2 SAAADI. The CDR3 contains 17 residues.

This clonotype showed up many times. The rearrangement links TRBV12-3 or TRBV12-4 to TRBJ2-3, with D possibly being TRBD2 (5 bases). V lost 6 bases, J lost 3 bases, and 19 bases lay in between. The CDR3 runs 16 residues. Here the CDR3 reads CASSIPGEGATDTQYF. The CDR3 DNA reads TGTGCCAGCAGCATCCCCGGTGAGGGTGCGACAGATACGCAGTATTTT.

This clonotype was seen ten or more times. The CDR3 is CASSFPRTSGEETQYF. The CDR3 nucleotides read TGTGCCAGCAGTTTTCCCCGGACTAGCGGCGAAGAGACCCAGTACTTC. V and J are TRBV28 and TRBJ2-5; 10 positions match TRBD2. V gave up 3 bases and J gave up 3 bases; unmatched junction bases: 7. Germline V lookup: CDR1 MDHEN, CDR2 SYDVKM. This CDR3 contains 16 residues.

The gene calls are TRBV7-9 and TRBJ1-5; 9 bases align to TRBD1. The germline V gene has CDR1 SEHNR and CDR2 FQNEAQ (reference sequence). The CDR3 is made up of 14 amino acids. Unmatched junction bases numbered 6, after V lost 5 bases and J lost 7 bases. The CDR3 loop reads CASSAGQGIQPQHF. The CDR3 DNA reads as TGTGCCAGCAGCGCGGGACAGGGAATACAGCCCCAGCATTTT.

In this sample, this clonotype turned up many times. The V call is TRBV30, the J call TRBJ2-1; the D is unclear. The CDR3 is made up of 12 amino acids. V was clipped by 1 base and J by 13 bases, with 14 bases between them. Germline-derived CDR1 and CDR2 are GTSNPN and SVGIG (reference sequence). CDR3 amino acids: CAWSDQRVHQFF. The CDR3 DNA is TGTGCCTGGAGTGATCAGCGAGTACACCAGTTCTTC.